The 22 T cell receptor beta chains reported below all come from one sample, sequenced in a study of cytomegalovirus exposure and HLA in healthy donors (dated by TCRdb to the late 2010s). Libraries came from the immunoSEQ multiplex PCR assay. A mixture of 60 forward primers for TCR Vbeta segments and 13 reverse primers for TCR Jbeta segments was used in the multiplex PCR. TCRdb retrieved this table from immuneACCESS and kept in-frame rearrangements only. Not all clones are present; in checked studies, unresolved V genes account for under half, and no reason is known for the remainder. This sample lists about 73,000 clones; 75% were detected once. Around 11% of the sample belongs to the ten largest clones. Material for sequencing was PBMCs. These receptors were obtained from a man in his 70s in good health and CMV-seronegative.

The rearrangement links TRBV7-9 to TRBJ2-5; 11 bases agree with TRBD2. The last part of the DNA fits TRBJ2-7 better; the J call may be wrong. This CDR3 has 16 amino acids. The V gene's germline CDR1 is SEHNR and CDR2 FQNEAQ (reference sequence). In DNA form, the CDR3 reads TGTGCCAGCAGCTTGCGACTAGCGGGGACTACCTACGAGCAGTACTTC. Its translation: CASSLRLAGTTYEQYF.

CDR3 loop: CAISPGQGHGYTF. The DNA for the CDR3 is TGTGCCATCAGTCCGGGACAGGGCCATGGCTACACCTTC. The chain recombines TRBV10-3 with TRBJ1-2; 9 bases align to TRBD1. CDR1 and CDR2 (germline): ENHRY, SYGVKD. Unmatched junction bases numbered 4, after V lost 5 bases and J lost 6 bases. The CDR3 loop spans 13 amino acids.

The chain joins TRBV5-1 to TRBJ2-1; D is possibly TRBD1 (6 bases). The CDR3 consists of 16 residues. V was pared by 4 bases and J by 0 bases, with 14 bases between. The V gene's germline CDR1 is SGHRS and CDR2 YFSETQ. CDR3 coding DNA: TGCGCCAGCAGCGTTACAGGGCTGTCCTCCTACAATGAGCAGTTCTTC. Protein product: CASSVTGLSSYNEQFF.

The chain has TRBV19 and TRBJ1-6; 9 positions agree with TRBD1. CDR3 length equals 16 residues. Trimming took 5 bases from V and 8 from J; bases not matched to a gene: 10. CDR1 and CDR2 from the germline V gene are LNHDA and SQIVND (reference sequence). In DNA, the CDR3 is TGTGCCAGTAGTTCCCCGACAGGGGGTAAAGATTCACCCCTCCACTTT. Its protein product is CASSSPTGGKDSPLHF.

The chain is built from TRBV6-5 and TRBJ1-3; a weak D match, TRBD1 (6 bases). V was shortened by 0 bases and J by 3 bases, with 6 bases between the two germline ends. Per the germline V gene, CDR1 is MNHEY and CDR2 is SVGAGI. This CDR3 region has 14 residues. Here the CDR3 reads CASSYSTGGNTIYF. The CDR3 bases are TGTGCCAGCAGTTACTCGACAGGTGGAAACACCATATATTTT.

The V and J genes are TRBV5-6 and TRBJ1-6; D is uncertain. V was cut by 0 bases and J by 0 bases, with 10 bases left in between. This CDR3 spans 17 amino acids. The germline gives CDR1 SGHDT, CDR2 YYEEEE. This chain's CDR3 is CASSLEGGSSYNSPLHF. CDR3 coding DNA: TGTGCCAGCAGCTTGGAGGGTGGGAGCTCCTATAATTCACCCCTCCACTTT. Variable domain in full (rest from reference TRBV5-6 and TRBJ1-6): DAGVTQSPTHLIKTRGQQVTLRCSPKSGHDTVSWYQQALGQGPQFIFQYYEEEERQRGNFPDRFSGHQFPNYSSELNVNALLLGDSALYLCASSLEGGSSYNSPLHFGNGTRLTVT.

The rearrangement joins TRBV7-2 to TRBJ2-2; TRBD1 is a possible D gene (6 bases). Germline V gives CDR1 SGHTA, CDR2 FQGNSA. This CDR3 is 16 amino acids long. The germline V and J ends were trimmed by 4 bases and 0 bases, with 12 bases remaining between them. The CDR3 DNA sequence: TGTGCCAGCAGCTCCCGACAGGCCGCGAACACCGGGGAGCTGTTTTTT. Protein: CASSSRQAANTGELFF.

The chain carries TRBV7-2 and TRBJ2-1; D is possibly TRBD2 (6 bases). The CDR3 extends over 14 amino acids. Germline V gene lookup returns CDR1 SGHTA and CDR2 FQGNSA. The V and J ends lost 1 base and 4 bases respectively, with 8 bases between them. The CDR3 here is CASSLGLAYNEQFF. In DNA form, the CDR3 reads TGTGCCAGCAGCTTAGGCCTAGCGTACAATGAGCAGTTCTTC. Combining the CDR3 with reference TRBV7-2 and TRBJ2-1 gives the whole variable domain GAGVSQSPSNKVTEKGKDVELRCDPISGHTALYWYRQSLGQGLEFLIYFQGNSAPDKSGLPSDRFSAERTGGSVSTLTIQRTQQEDSAVYLCASSLGLAYNEQFFGPGTRLTVL.

To note about this clone: This CDR3 is also generated by other DNA sequences in the sample. The chain employs TRBV20-1 and TRBJ1-2; D is undetermined. The CDR3 spans 10 residues. The V gene's germline CDR1 is DFQATT and CDR2 SNEGSKA (reference sequence). The V end was cut by 3 bases, the J end by 7 bases, with 6 bases between. The DNA of the CDR3 is TGCAGTGCTAGGGAGGGTGGCTACACCTTC. Its protein product is CSAREGGYTF.

The chain links TRBV10-3 to TRBJ1-1; TRBD1 aligns across 7 bases. The CDR3 is made up of 15 amino acids. Germline CDR1 and CDR2: ENHRY and SYGVKD. The V gene end was trimmed by 6 bases and the J gene end by 0 bases; junction bases not matched to a gene: 7. The CDR3 region is CAISSMTGMNTEAFF. CDR3 nucleotides: TGTGCCATCAGCAGCATGACAGGGATGAACACTGAAGCTTTCTTT.

V and J are TRBV5-5 and TRBJ1-3, with a weak D call TRBD1 (5 bases). The CDR3 extends over 16 amino acids. V was pared by 0 bases and J by 0 bases, with 10 bases between. Germline CDR1 reads SGHKS; CDR2 reads YYEKEE (reference sequence). For the CDR3, the DNA is TGTGCCAGCAGCTTGGCCCAGGGCAGCTCTGGAAACACCATATATTTT. This encodes CASSLAQGSSGNTIYF.

The chain combines TRBV5-1 with TRBJ2-5; D remains unclear. The germline V and J ends were trimmed by 1 base and 1 base, with 8 bases remaining between them. This CDR3 is built from 14 residues. Germline V gives CDR1 SGHRS, CDR2 YFSETQ. The CDR3 loop is CASSLSSVQETQYF. The CDR3, as DNA: TGCGCCAGCAGCTTGTCGTCGGTCCAAGAGACCCAGTACTTC.

The rearrangement uses TRBV30 and TRBJ1-2, with TRBD1 identical over 8 bases. Looked up from germline, CDR1 is GTSNPN and CDR2 is SVGIG (reference sequence). The V segment lost 2 bases and the J segment 2 bases; nucleotides outside the gene matches: 4. The CDR3 sequence is 14 residues long. The CDR3 nucleotides read TGTGCCTGGAGTAGGTCAGGGGGCAACTATGGCTACACCTTC. Protein product: CAWSRSGGNYGYTF.

This clone was seen more than once but under ten times. This chain connects TRBV2 to TRBJ1-1, with 10 positions matching TRBD1. Germline V gives CDR1 SNHLY, CDR2 FYNNEI. CDR3 length: 15 amino acids. V trimming: 7 bases; J trimming: 0 bases; junction bases outside the gene matches: 5. Written as DNA, the CDR3 is TGTGCCAGCATTTTGACAGGGGGCCTGAACACTGAAGCTTTCTTT. It specifies CASILTGGLNTEAFF.

On this clone: The same CDR3 is also encoded by other DNA sequences in this sample. V and J are TRBV18 and TRBJ1-4, with D possibly TRBD1 on 5 matching bases. V was trimmed by 3 bases and J by 0 bases, leaving 5 bases between them. The germline gives CDR1 KGHSH, CDR2 LQKENI. CDR3 length: 14 residues. In DNA form, the CDR3 reads TGTGCCAGCTCACCGACAGCAACTAATGAAAAACTGTTTTTT. It encodes CASSPTATNEKLFF.

The chain carries TRBV10-3 and TRBJ2-1, with D unresolved. Per the germline V gene, CDR1 is ENHRY and CDR2 is SYGVKD. Deletions cut 0 bases from V and 7 bases from J, with 7 bases between. The CDR3 extends over 13 amino acids. The CDR3 DNA reads as TGTGCCATCAGTGAGTCGACTGGGAATGAGCAGTTCTTC. Translation: CAISESTGNEQFF.

This clone occurred a few times. The CDR3 spells CASSLAGTDKAFF. The CDR3 nucleotides read TGTGCCAGCAGCTTAGCCGGGACTGATAAAGCTTTCTTT. The chain carries TRBV7-9 and TRBJ1-1; maybe TRBD1 (5 bases). CDR1 and CDR2 from the germline V gene are SEHNR and FQNEAQ (reference sequence). Deletions cut 0 bases from V and 9 bases from J, with 11 bases between. This CDR3 has 13 amino acids.

The sample holds a few counts of this clone. V gene TRBV19 combines with J gene TRBJ1-1, with 7 bases matching TRBD1. From germline, CDR1 is LNHDA and CDR2 SQIVND (reference sequence). The CDR3 sequence is 15 residues long. The V and J ends lost 5 bases and 1 base, in that order; junction bases with no gene match: 7. CDR3 region: CASSVYRGTNTEAFF. The CDR3 nucleotides are TGTGCCAGTAGTGTATACAGGGGTACGAACACTGAAGCTTTCTTT.

The chain recombines TRBV7-2 with TRBJ2-3, with D perhaps TRBD1 (5 bases). Trimming shortened V by 1 base and J by 2 bases, and 7 bases separated the two germline ends. The CDR3 has 14 amino acids. Germline CDR1 and CDR2: SGHTA and FQGNSA. The CDR3 coding sequence is TGTGCCAGCAGCTTAGGGGGCACCACAGATACGCAGTATTTT. Amino acid sequence: CASSLGGTTDTQYF. Full variable domain (rest looked up from reference TRBV7-2 and TRBJ2-3): GAGVSQSPSNKVTEKGKDVELRCDPISGHTALYWYRQSLGQGLEFLIYFQGNSAPDKSGLPSDRFSAERTGGSVSTLTIQRTQQEDSAVYLCASSLGGTTDTQYFGPGTRLTVL.

The chain combines TRBV6-5 with TRBJ2-2; 8 bases agree with TRBD2. Per the germline V gene, CDR1 is MNHEY and CDR2 is SVGAGI. The CDR3 has 15 amino acids. The V segment lost 5 bases and the J segment 4 bases; nucleotides outside the gene matches: 6. This CDR3 reads CASSKSGSITGELFF. The CDR3 nucleotides are TGTGCCAGCAGTAAGAGCGGGAGTATCACCGGGGAGCTGTTTTTT.

About this clone itself: A read error may account for a junction end that differs from germline. The chain combines TRBV7-7 with TRBJ2-7; D may be TRBD2 (6 bases). Germline V gene data show CDR1 as SSHAT and CDR2 as FNYEAQ (reference sequence). The CDR3 runs to 13 residues. The CDR3 DNA follows: TGTGCTAGCAGCTTCGATCGGGAGTTCGAGCAGTACTTC. This translates into CASSFDREFEQYF.

This clone appeared a single time. The V call is TRBV19, the J call TRBJ2-3; a weak D match, TRBD2 (6 bases). V was cut by 7 bases and J by 4 bases, with 12 bases left in between. The CDR3 extends over 13 amino acids. CDR1 and CDR2 from the germline V gene are LNHDA and SQIVND (reference sequence). The CDR3 DNA is TGTGCCAGTAATTTGGGGGGAGCAGATACGCAGTATTTT. Translating it yields CASNLGGADTQYF.